This TCR beta chain stems from a study of immune evolution from preneoplasia to lung adenocarcinoma. About the study: HLA loss of heterozygosity: under 7.5% AIS, about 15% MIA, about 35% ADC, none AAH. Study results and caveats: Normal lung had highest clonality; later lesions appeared denser, more diverse.

Two lung cancer pathologists independently confirmed each histologic diagnosis. For this clone: What it binds is unknown.

The V gene lost 7 bases and the J gene lost 0 bases, with 14 bases spanning the gap. This CDR3 has 15 amino acids. CDR1 and CDR2 from the germline V gene are MNHEY and SMNVEV (reference sequence). The table came from immunoSEQ multiplex PCR; TCRdb's copy has only in-frame clones and leaves some out. The sample lists more than 5,000 clones, about 80% occurring once. The sequence derives from a person aged 55-79 years with lung adenocarcinoma. V and J are TRBV27 and TRBJ2-3, with a possible D match to TRBD2 (5 bases). The sequenced sample consisted of FFPE minimally invasive lung adenocarcinoma tissue. The CDR3 DNA reads as TGTGCCAGCACCATAAGCGGATCTAGCACAGATACGCAGTATTTT. Protein product: CASTISGSSTDTQYF.